This record looks at one T cell receptor (beta chain) sequence and its context. Its specificity is unknown. At a deep level, the assay was run. The assay was immunoSEQ multiplex PCR, and TCRdb's table has in-frame clones only and misses some. The profile shows fewer than 1.8 million clones, roughly 98.5% of them singletons. The CDR3 totals 14 residues. The germline V and J ends were trimmed by 0 bases and 0 bases, with 6 bases remaining between them. The germline V gene has CDR1 SGHNT and CDR2 YYREEE (reference sequence). Among the donors, all were Caucasian adults who lived in Nashville, Tennessee. The sample belongs to a study of shared clonotypes between healthy human individuals. Study conclusions and caveats: Sampling used blood alone; tissue repertoires probably differ. Some clonotypes were shared by all four sorted-subset donors, while others were not shared. The non-shared ones had lower generation probabilities than the shared ones.

The chain employs TRBV5-4 and TRBJ1-1; no clear D gene. Material: naive CD4+ T cells sorted from blood. Noted subset: CD45RA+ positively selected. The source of this sequence is a man in his thirties or forties in good health. In DNA form, the CDR3 reads TGTGCCAGCAGCTTGGAAGGTGTGAACACTGAAGCTTTCTTT. Translating it yields CASSLEGVNTEAFF.